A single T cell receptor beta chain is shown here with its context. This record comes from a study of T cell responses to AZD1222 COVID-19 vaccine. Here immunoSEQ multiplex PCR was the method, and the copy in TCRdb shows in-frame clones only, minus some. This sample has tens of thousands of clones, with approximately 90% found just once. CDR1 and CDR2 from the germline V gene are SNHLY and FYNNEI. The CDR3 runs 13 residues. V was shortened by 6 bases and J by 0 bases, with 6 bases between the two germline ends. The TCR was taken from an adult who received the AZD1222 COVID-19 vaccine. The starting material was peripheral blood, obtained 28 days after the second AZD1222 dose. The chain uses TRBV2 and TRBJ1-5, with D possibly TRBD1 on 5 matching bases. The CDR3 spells CASRQDSNQPQHF. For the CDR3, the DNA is TGTGCCAGCAGACAGGATAGCAATCAGCCCCAGCATTTT.